The 32 T cell receptor beta chains below were found in one sample sequenced in a study of T-cell reconstitution after alpha-beta-depleted transplantation in children. Preparation of the TCRbeta library involved a method that used unique molecular identifiers. A single record per CDR3 protein comes from TCRdb applying MiXCR to the PCR reads. This table holds around 200,000 distinct CDR3 sequences, about 11% found once. The sample here was PBMCs, taken before TCRalphabeta/CD19-depleted stem cell transplant. These receptors were collected from a child less than two years old with acute myeloid leukemia, due to receive a stem cell transplant.

This clonotype was seen at least ten times. The rearrangement joins TRBV20-1 to TRBJ1-1, with a weak D call TRBD1 (6 bases). Germline V gene sequence: CDR1 DFQATT, CDR2 SNEGSKA (reference sequence). Deletions cut 3 bases from V and 2 bases from J, with 10 bases between. This CDR3 contains 13 residues. This CDR3 is CSASLGGNTEAFF. CDR3 in DNA: TGCAGTGCTAGCTTAGGGGGAAACACTGAAGCTTTCTTT.

This clonotype came up many times. V gene TRBV29-1 combines with J gene TRBJ1-2; D remains ambiguous. This CDR3 is 10 amino acids long. V lost 2 bases, J lost 9 bases, and 7 bases lay in between. Per germline, CDR1 SQVTM and CDR2 ANQGSEA. CDR3: CSVELVSYTF. The CDR3 region has the DNA TGCAGCGTTGAACTTGTTAGCTACACCTTC.

This clonotype was counted at least ten times. J is TRBJ1-1 and V is TRBV10-3; possibly TRBD1 for D (5 bases). The CDR3 loop spans 15 amino acids. With 5 bases removed from V and 0 bases from J, the gap between germline ends came to 13 bases. Germline assignment: CDR1 ENHRY and CDR2 SYGVKD. As DNA, the CDR3 is TGTGCCATCAGTAAGGCCGACAGCATGAACACTGAAGCTTTCTTT. This codes for CAISKADSMNTEAFF.

This clonotype was seen ten or more times. V usage is TRBV28 and J usage is TRBJ2-3; TRBD2 matches 9 bases. Germline CDR1 and CDR2: MDHEN and SYDVKM. The CDR3 is 17 residues long. V shed 2 bases and J 6 bases; nucleotides not matched to a gene: 12. The CDR3 sequence is CASSLVSASGTPDTQYF. In nucleotides, the CDR3 is TGTGCCAGCAGTTTAGTTTCGGCTAGCGGGACCCCGGATACGCAGTATTTT.

This clonotype has ten or more counts. The chain couples TRBV25-1 to TRBJ1-4; possibly TRBD1 for D (5 bases). The CDR3 is made up of 16 amino acids. Germline V gene data show CDR1 as MGHDK and CDR2 as SYGVNS. Trimming pared 4 bases from V and 3 bases from J, leaving 15 bases between. The CDR3, as DNA: TGTGCCAGCAGTGCGACAGTCTTTGGGGCTAATGAAAAACTGTTTTTT. Encoded protein: CASSATVFGANEKLFF.

There are many counts of this clonotype. CDR3 residues: CSAPPRQGRNYGYTF. DNA of the CDR3: TGCAGTGCGCCGCCCCGCCAGGGACGGAACTATGGCTACACCTTC. The chain combines TRBV20-1 with TRBJ1-2, with D perhaps matching TRBD1 (5 bases). Trimming stripped 6 bases from V and 2 bases from J, with 19 bases between. CDR1 and CDR2 from the germline V gene are DFQATT and SNEGSKA (reference sequence). This CDR3 has 15 residues.

This clonotype was observed at least ten times. The V call is TRBV6-2 or TRBV6-3, the J call TRBJ1-1, with unresolved D. The CDR3 length is 14 residues. Germline V CDR1 and CDR2: MNHEY, SVGEGT. Trimming cost V 8 bases and J 9 bases, with 22 bases left between them. CDR3 coding DNA: TGTGCCAGCTGCTCCAAGTATGAAAATGCCCAAGCTTTCTTT. Protein: CASCSKYENAQAFF.

This clonotype was seen at least ten times. The rearrangement uses TRBV20-1 and TRBJ2-5; 8 bases agree with TRBD2. This CDR3 region has 15 residues. Germline-derived CDR1 and CDR2 are DFQATT and SNEGSKA (reference sequence). V dropped 1 base and J dropped 4; count of bases not matched to a gene: 8. In DNA, the CDR3 is TGCAGTGCTAGAGGAGGACCCAGCGGGGGAGAGACCCAGTACTTC. It specifies CSARGGPSGGETQYF.

This clonotype was seen many times. This chain links TRBV11-2 with TRBJ1-1, with a possible D match to TRBD1 (6 bases). There are 16 residues in the CDR3. V dropped 1 base and J dropped 1 base, with 13 bases sitting between them. In germline, CDR1 is SGHAT, CDR2 FQNNGV. CDR3 DNA sequence: TGTGCCAGCAGCTTAGGTCCAGGGGTCGGGAACACTGAAGCTTTCTTT. This codes for CASSLGPGVGNTEAFF.

At least ten counts were recorded for this clonotype. The chain combines TRBV5-1 with TRBJ2-2; weak D call: TRBD1 (6 bases). The V gene lost 4 bases and the J gene lost 3 bases, with 19 bases spanning the gap. Germline-derived CDR1 and CDR2 are SGHRS and YFSETQ. CDR3 length equals 17 residues. CDR3 DNA: TGCGCCAGCAGCCGTTCTCAGGGGTCATACGACACCGGGGAGCTGTTTTTT. This encodes CASSRSQGSYDTGELFF.

V gene TRBV18 combines with J gene TRBJ2-3, with TRBD1 as a possible D gene (6 bases). This CDR3 is built from 15 residues. Per the germline V gene, CDR1 is KGHSH and CDR2 is LQKENI. Trimming cost V 1 base and J 3 bases, with 11 bases left between them. The CDR3 is CASSPRKGETDTQYF. The CDR3 DNA follows: TGTGCCAGCTCACCACGGAAGGGGGAAACAGATACGCAGTATTTT.

This clonotype was detected ten times or more. V is TRBV2 and J is TRBJ2-1; D possibly corresponds to TRBD1 (5 bases). There are 13 residues in the CDR3. V shed 3 bases and J shed 4 bases, with 7 bases lying between them. Germline V gives CDR1 SNHLY, CDR2 FYNNEI. The DNA of the CDR3 is TGTGCCAGCAGTGATGGGGCTTACAATGAGCAGTTCTTC. Amino acids: CASSDGAYNEQFF.

There are many counts of this clonotype. The chain joins TRBV5-1 to TRBJ1-5; 10 bases agree with TRBD1. Trimming cost V 5 bases and J 5 bases; bases outside gene matches: 7. The CDR3 has 15 amino acids. Germline V gene sequence: CDR1 SGHRS, CDR2 YFSETQ. The CDR3 sequence is CASSLTGGADQPQHF. CDR3 nucleotide sequence: TGCGCCAGCAGTCTGACAGGGGGCGCGGATCAGCCCCAGCATTTT.

This clonotype was found many times. The chain employs TRBV20-1 and TRBJ1-1; TRBD1 is a possible D gene (6 bases). Germline V gene sequence: CDR1 DFQATT, CDR2 SNEGSKA (reference sequence). V was pared by 2 bases and J by 2 bases, with 9 bases between. CDR3 size: 13 residues. CDR3 nucleotides: TGCAGTGCTAGAATACAGGGTAACACTGAAGCTTTCTTT. As protein: CSARIQGNTEAFF.

This clonotype was picked up many times. This chain joins TRBV12-3 or TRBV12-4 and TRBJ2-7; D is ambiguous. The CDR3 sequence is 12 residues long. V shed 4 bases and J shed 7 bases, with 11 bases lying between them. CDR3 sequence: CASSSVATEQYF. For the CDR3, the DNA is TGTGCCAGCAGTTCTGTAGCAACAGAGCAGTACTTC.

This clonotype was detected ten times or more. The chain links TRBV7-9 to TRBJ2-4, with D hard to call. Deletions cut 0 bases from V and 3 bases from J, with 9 bases between. In germline, CDR1 is SEHNR, CDR2 FQNEAQ (reference sequence). This CDR3 is built from 15 residues. CDR3 nucleotide sequence: TGTGCCAGCAGCTTAGCCGACGGTGTCAAAAACATTCAGTACTTC. It encodes CASSLADGVKNIQYF.

The chain is built from TRBV5-6 and TRBJ1-3; D might be TRBD1 (5 bases). Looked up from germline, CDR1 is SGHDT and CDR2 is YYEEEE. V lost 3 bases to trimming and J lost 4 bases, with 11 bases between them. The CDR3 covers 14 residues. This CDR3 is CASSSMDTGNTIYF. The CDR3 region has the DNA TGTGCCAGCAGCTCCATGGACACAGGAAACACCATATATTTT.

This clonotype was seen ten or more times. A read error is possible here, since a much larger clone lies one base away. V usage is TRBV12-3 or TRBV12-4 and J usage is TRBJ1-2; 11 bases match TRBD1. The CDR3 has 15 amino acids. CDR3 amino acids: CASSLGTGGVYDYTF. In DNA, the CDR3 is TGTGCCAGCAGTTTAGGGACAGGGGGCGTCTATGACTACACCTTC.

In DNA, the CDR3 is TGTGCCAGCAGCTTGTTTCGGACTAGCGGATACACAGATACGCAGTATTTT. Protein sequence: CASSLFRTSGYTDTQYF. V is TRBV11-2 and J is TRBJ2-3; 10 nucleotides line up with TRBD2. The trim removed 3 bases at V and 2 bases at J, leaving 8 bases unmatched. Germline V gene sequence: CDR1 SGHAT, CDR2 FQNNGV. This CDR3 comprises 17 residues.

Worth noting for this clonotype: A read error is possible here, since a much larger clone lies one base away. The chain uses TRBV20-1 and TRBJ2-2, with D hard to call. The CDR3 has 12 amino acids. Germline loops: CDR1 DFQATT, CDR2 SNEGSKA (reference sequence). The CDR3 DNA is TGCAGTGCCGCGCATAGAACCGAGGAGCTGTTTTTT. This codes for CSAAHRTEELFF.

This clonotype was picked up many times. The genes are TRBV9 and TRBJ2-3, with 7 bases that match TRBD2. CDR1 is SGDLS and CDR2 is YYNGEE in the germline V gene. CDR3 size: 14 residues. The V segment lost 3 bases and the J segment 6 bases; nucleotides outside the gene matches: 7. For the CDR3, the DNA is TGTGCCAGCAGCGCCCGGGACTATTCGGATACGCAGTATTTT. It codes for CASSARDYSDTQYF.

This clonotype was picked up a small number of times. The chain recombines TRBV7-6 with TRBJ2-2; D ambiguous. This CDR3 has 13 amino acids. Trimming cost V 11 bases and J 3 bases, with 13 bases left between them. Germline-derived CDR1 and CDR2 are SGHVS and FNYEAQ. The CDR3 region is CACTVGHTGELFF. The CDR3 coding sequence is TGTGCCTGCACAGTAGGACACACCGGGGAGCTGTTTTTT.

This clonotype was observed at least ten times. The chain couples TRBV9 to TRBJ2-2; 14 bases line up with TRBD2. Germline CDR1 is SGDLS and CDR2 is YYNGEE. The junction had 10 bases not matched to a gene; V was cut back by 4 bases and J by 2 bases. There are 19 residues in the CDR3. CDR3 region: CASSLGLAGAGGNTGELFF. CDR3 nucleotide sequence: TGTGCCAGCAGCCTGGGACTAGCGGGAGCAGGGGGAAACACCGGGGAGCTGTTTTTT.

The J gene is TRBJ2-3, the V gene TRBV18, with TRBD1 matching 7 bases. The junction had 11 bases not matched to a gene; V was cut back by 3 bases and J by 8 bases. The CDR3 runs 15 residues. The V gene's germline CDR1 is KGHSH and CDR2 LQKENI. CDR3 DNA sequence: TGTGCCAGCTCACCCACCACAGGGGCCGGGGTTACGCAGTATTTT. Its protein is CASSPTTGAGVTQYF.

This clonotype has a handful of counts. V and J are TRBV11-1 and TRBJ2-3, with TRBD1 as a possible D gene (7 bases). The length of the CDR3 is 18 residues. The germline CDR1 and CDR2 sequences are SGHAT and FQDESV (reference sequence). The V end lost 1 base, the J end lost 7 bases, and 24 bases lay between the germline ends. The DNA of the CDR3 is TGTGCCAGCAGCTTAGAGGGAGGACAGGAAGAGTGGGTCCATACGCAGTATTTT. Translated, it gives CASSLEGGQEEWVHTQYF. Complete variable domain (other parts from reference TRBV11-1 and TRBJ2-3): EAEVAQSPRYKITEKSQAVAFWCDPISGHATLYWYRQILGQGPELLVQFQDESVVDDSQLPKDRFSAERLKGVDSTLKIQPAELGDSAMYLCASSLEGGQEEWVHTQYFGPGTRLTVL.

This clonotype was picked up many times. V gene TRBV20-1 combines with J gene TRBJ1-1; D is ambiguous. The length of the CDR3 is 16 residues. CDR1 and CDR2 (germline): DFQATT, SNEGSKA (reference sequence). V lost 1 base and J 0 bases, leaving 15 bases between the germline ends. Here the CDR3 DNA reads TGCAGTGCTAGAGGGGTGGAGGCAGGATTGAACACTGAAGCTTTCTTT. Translated: CSARGVEAGLNTEAFF.

This clonotype was counted many times. This sequence joins TRBV5-1 and TRBJ2-1; the match to TRBD2 covers 7 bases. The trim removed 4 bases at V and 15 bases at J, leaving 7 bases unmatched. Germline CDR1 is SGHRS and CDR2 is YFSETQ. The CDR3 consists of 11 residues. The CDR3 loop is CASSLGLGVFF. The CDR3 bases are TGCGCCAGCAGCCTCGGACTAGGTGTGTTCTTC.

This clonotype was detected many times. CDR3: CASSQAGGNQPQHF. The CDR3 nucleotides are TGTGCCAGCAGCCAAGCAGGTGGCAATCAGCCCCAGCATTTT. The rearrangement links TRBV4-2 to TRBJ1-5; the D is unclear. Germline V gives CDR1 LGHNA, CDR2 YNFKEQ. CDR3 size: 14 residues. V was pared by 1 base and J by 2 bases, with 6 bases between.

The chain has TRBV10-2 and TRBJ1-2; tentatively, D is TRBD1 (5 bases). Germline values: CDR1 WSHSY, CDR2 SAAADI. The CDR3 covers 14 residues. The V end lost 5 bases, the J end lost 13 bases, and 23 bases lay between the germline ends. The CDR3 region has the DNA TGCGCCAGCAGTAATCTGGGACGGGCCCTTTCCTGCACCTTC. It specifies CASSNLGRALSCTF.

The chain employs TRBV12-3 or TRBV12-4 and TRBJ2-7; D may match TRBD1 or TRBD2 (5 bases each). This CDR3 has 11 residues. The V gene lost 6 bases and the J gene lost 6 bases, with 9 bases spanning the gap. The chain's CDR3 is CASRGRGEQYF. In DNA form, the CDR3 reads TGTGCCAGCAGGGGACGGGGCGAGCAGTACTTC.

This clonotype was counted many times. The chain has TRBV5-1 and TRBJ2-5, with 7 positions matching TRBD1. Germline CDR1 SGHRS, CDR2 YFSETQ. Unmatched junction bases numbered 4, after V lost 4 bases and J lost 1 base. This CDR3 spans 14 amino acids. CDR3 region: CASSRDRPQETQYF. The CDR3 coding sequence is TGCGCCAGCAGCCGGGACAGACCCCAAGAGACCCAGTACTTC.

This clonotype showed up many times. CDR3 loop: CASSRALGDIQYF. For the CDR3, the DNA is TGTGCCAGCAGCCGAGCACTAGGAGACATTCAGTACTTC. The rearrangement links TRBV3-1 to TRBJ2-4; a possible D gene is TRBD2 (5 bases). V was trimmed by 4 bases and J by 8 bases, leaving 12 bases between them. Germline V gives CDR1 LGHDT, CDR2 YNNKEL (reference sequence). This CDR3 contains 13 residues.